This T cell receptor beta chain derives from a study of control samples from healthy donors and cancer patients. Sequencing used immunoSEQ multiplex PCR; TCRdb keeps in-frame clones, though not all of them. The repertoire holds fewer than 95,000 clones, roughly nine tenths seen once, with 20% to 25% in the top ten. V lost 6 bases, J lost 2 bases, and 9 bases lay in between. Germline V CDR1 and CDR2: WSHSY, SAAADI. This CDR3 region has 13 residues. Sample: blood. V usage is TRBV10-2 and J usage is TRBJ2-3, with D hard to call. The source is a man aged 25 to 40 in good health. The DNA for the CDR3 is TGCGCCAGCAGGGGCAGGCCCACAGATACGCAGTATTTT. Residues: CASRGRPTDTQYF.